The clone carrying this T cell receptor beta chain has a single count. Its antigen is not identified. V lost 2 bases and J lost 0; bases outside the gene matches: 6. Germline V gene lookup returns CDR1 GTSNPN and CDR2 SVGIG (reference sequence). The CDR3 contains 17 residues. Researchers grouped second doses given at about 4 or about 12 weeks into one pool. This record belongs to a study of T cell responses to AZD1222 COVID-19 vaccine. Study-level results: Increased Spike-specific TCR breadth and depth were observed after two AZD1222 doses. Females outnumbered males among donors, who were mostly white British; clonal diversity was possibly underestimated.

Here immunoSEQ multiplex PCR was the method, and the copy in TCRdb shows in-frame clones only, minus some. This table has some 200,000 clones, about 89% appearing once. The specimen comprised peripheral blood, sampled 28 days after the second AZD1222 dose. This TCR was recovered from an adult who received the AZD1222 COVID-19 vaccine. The chain has TRBV30 and TRBJ2-3, with TRBD2 identical over 12 bases. CDR3 amino acids: CAWSFRTSGTSTDTQYF. CDR3 in DNA: TGTGCCTGGAGTTTTCGGACTAGCGGGACTAGCACAGATACGCAGTATTTT.